This T cell receptor beta chain was recovered during a study of blood T cell repertoires in COVID-19. Study in general: Acute and convalescent COVID-19 specimens originated in the United States, Italy and Spain. The analysed material was cDNA or gDNA that came from T cells, B-cell-depleted T cells, or PBMCs.

Assay used: immunoSEQ multiplex PCR; TCRdb lists only in-frame clones, some missing. The sample yields some 150,000 clones, about 85% seen once. Germline CDR1 is DFQATT and CDR2 is SNEGSKA (reference sequence). This CDR3 contains 14 residues. V was pared by 3 bases and J by 4 bases, with 7 bases of the junction left unmatched. The sample was peripheral blood. The chain joins TRBV20-1 to TRBJ2-5; the match to TRBD2 covers 8 bases. This TCR came from a woman aged 55-69 years with active or convalescent COVID-19. In DNA form, the CDR3 reads TGCAGTGCTAGTTCTAGCGGGCATGGAGAGACCCAGTACTTC. Translation gives CSASSSGHGETQYF.